This T cell receptor (beta chain) stems from a study of a mutant IDH1 vaccine in newly diagnosed glioma. As for the study in general: Vaccinations were initiated 4-6 weeks following radiotherapy alone, or were given together with temozolomide cycles. Averaging roughly 40 years of age, treated patients were around 60% male and around 38% female. Beforehand, treatment had been radiotherapy, temozolomide, or both; the majority received both. Overall study results and limits: Shifts in the top peripheral T cell clonotypes seemed unrelated to pseudoprogression.

Concerning this clone itself: Its antigen remains unidentified.

Time point given: week 47, end of study. Alongside topical imiquimod, each dose of vaccine comprised 300 ug of mutant IDH1 20-mer peptide. Using immunoSEQ multiplex PCR, the repertoire was profiled, and TCRdb retains in-frame clones only, with some absent. Among some 10,000 clones listed, over 75% were seen once. The receptor was derived from a man in his thirties or forties with glioma. Sequencing used PBMCs, obtained from a glioma patient whose treatment included an IDH1 peptide vaccine.

The CDR3 sequence is CASSYSEVGTNSPLHF. The CDR3 coding sequence is TGTGCCAGCAGTTACTCAGAAGTAGGGACGAATTCACCCCTCCACTTT. The genes are TRBV6-5 and TRBJ1-6; D may be TRBD1 (5 bases). Germline V gene data show CDR1 as MNHEY and CDR2 as SVGAGI. The CDR3 has 16 amino acids. Trimming stripped 0 bases from V and 7 bases from J, with 13 bases between.